This paragraph covers one T cell receptor beta chain sequence. Its cognate antigen is unknown. The CDR3 length is 14 residues. V lost 3 bases and J 6 bases, leaving 9 bases between the germline ends. Germline V gene lookup returns CDR1 SEHNR and CDR2 FQNEAQ (reference sequence). The record originates from a study of human T cells and chemical hapten exposure. Study overall: In the roughly 25-week study, patients were dosed weekly with diphenylcyclopropenone on the scalp throughout. Small discrepancies in pooled library volume mainly accounted for the varying TCR yields per sample.

Study observations and caveats: The number of TCRs above 1 in 1000 frequency did not change after DPC sensitization.

Time point given: pre-sensitization, week 0. Treatment in this sample: therapeutic diphenylcyclopropenone sensitization with weekly scalp DPC. Unique molecular identifiers were linked by the library to individual cDNA molecules. TCRdb called the RACE reads again in MiXCR, with one record for every CDR3 protein. The sample records tens of thousands of distinct CDR3 sequences, 9.6% being singletons. The chain recombines TRBV7-9 with TRBJ1-6, with D hard to call. The sequenced sample was whole blood, obtained in connection with sensitization to the hapten diphenylcyclopropenone (DPC). This clonotype was obtained from a woman in her 40s with alopecia areata. Some clones in this sample may be carry-over from other donors' samples. Written as DNA, the CDR3 is TGTGCCAGCAGCTTGTACGGACCTAATTCACCCCTCCACTTT. Translated, it gives CASSLYGPNSPLHF.